The text below deals with one TCR beta chain. The target antigen is unknown. Any gene name here is a mouse gene name. The observed sequence ends 1 residue before the CDR3 terminus, with the missing tail filled in from the germline J gene. This CDR3 has 15 amino acids. CDR1 is SNHLY and CDR2 is FYNGKV in the germline V gene (reference sequence). V lost 4 bases and J lost 1, with 10 bases in between. The protocol was immunoSEQ multiplex PCR, while the TCRdb copy is restricted to in-frame clones and leaves out a portion. This sample has over 40,000 clones, with over 70% found just once. This sample stems from a study of tissue T cells after allogeneic stem cell transplantation. Whole-study findings and limits: Few T cell clones were shared across patients, but motif clusters showed tissue-specific shared signatures. Only a limited share of tissue TCRs appeared in blood or spleen.

This TCR was recovered from a pool of C57BL/6 mice in good health. The sample taken for sequencing was sorted cells pooled from one or two spleens. The chain couples TRBV3 to TRBJ1-4, with D possibly matching TRBD1 (6 bases). The chain's CDR3 is CASSSRDNSNERLFF. The sequenced CDR3 bases are TGTGCCAGCAGCTCCCGGGACAATTCCAACGAAAGATTATTT. The entire variable domain, with the rest obtained from reference TRBV3 and TRBJ1-4, is as follows: GPKVLQIPSHQIIDMGQMVTLNCDPVSNHLYFYWYKQILGQQMEFLVNFYNGKVMEKSKLFKDQFSVERPDGSYFTLKIQPTALEDSAVYFCASSSRDNSNERLFFGHGTKLSVL.